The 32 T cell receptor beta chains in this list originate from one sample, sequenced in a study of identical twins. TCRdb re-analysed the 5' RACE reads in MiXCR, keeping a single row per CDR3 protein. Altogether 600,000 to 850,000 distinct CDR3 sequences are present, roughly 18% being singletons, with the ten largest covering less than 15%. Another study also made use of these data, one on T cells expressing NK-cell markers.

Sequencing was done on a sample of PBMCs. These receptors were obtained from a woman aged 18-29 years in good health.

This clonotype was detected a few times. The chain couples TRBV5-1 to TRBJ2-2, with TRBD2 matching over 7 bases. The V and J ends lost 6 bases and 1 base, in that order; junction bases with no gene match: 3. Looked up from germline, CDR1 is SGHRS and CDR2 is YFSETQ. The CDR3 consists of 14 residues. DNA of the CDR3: TGCGCCAGCAAACCGGGAGGGAACACCGGGGAGCTGTTTTTT. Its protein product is CASKPGGNTGELFF.

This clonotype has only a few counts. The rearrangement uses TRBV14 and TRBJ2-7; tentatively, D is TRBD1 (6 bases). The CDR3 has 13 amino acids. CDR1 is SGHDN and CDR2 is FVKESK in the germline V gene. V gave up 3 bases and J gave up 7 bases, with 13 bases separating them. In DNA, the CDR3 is TGTGCCAGCAGCCAGGGACAATCGAGGGAGCAGTACTTC. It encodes CASSQGQSREQYF.

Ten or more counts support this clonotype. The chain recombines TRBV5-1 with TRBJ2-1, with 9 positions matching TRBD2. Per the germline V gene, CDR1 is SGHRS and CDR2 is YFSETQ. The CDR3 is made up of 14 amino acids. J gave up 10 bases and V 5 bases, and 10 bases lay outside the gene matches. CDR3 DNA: TGCGCCAGCAGATTAGCTAGCGGGAAGAAGGAGCAGTTCTTC. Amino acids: CASRLASGKKEQFF.

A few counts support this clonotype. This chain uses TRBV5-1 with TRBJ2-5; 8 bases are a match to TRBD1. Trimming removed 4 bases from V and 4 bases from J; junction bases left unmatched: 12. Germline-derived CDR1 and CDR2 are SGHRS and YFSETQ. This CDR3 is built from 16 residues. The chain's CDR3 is CASSHQAGQGAETQYF. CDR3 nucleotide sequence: TGCGCCAGCAGCCACCAAGCAGGACAGGGAGCAGAGACCCAGTACTTC.

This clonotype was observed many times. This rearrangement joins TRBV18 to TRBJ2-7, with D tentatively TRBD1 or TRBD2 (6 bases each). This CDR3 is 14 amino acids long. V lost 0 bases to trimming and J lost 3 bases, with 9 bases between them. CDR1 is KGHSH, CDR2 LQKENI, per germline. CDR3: CASSPPGGIYEQYF. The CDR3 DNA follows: TGTGCCAGCTCACCACCGGGGGGCATCTACGAGCAGTACTTC.

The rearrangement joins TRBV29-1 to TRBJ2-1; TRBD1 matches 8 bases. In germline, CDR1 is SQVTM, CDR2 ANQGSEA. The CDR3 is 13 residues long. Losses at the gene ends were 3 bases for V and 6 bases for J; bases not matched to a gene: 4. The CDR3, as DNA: TGCAGCGTTGACGGACAGGGTTTCAATGAGCAGTTCTTC. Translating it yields CSVDGQGFNEQFF.

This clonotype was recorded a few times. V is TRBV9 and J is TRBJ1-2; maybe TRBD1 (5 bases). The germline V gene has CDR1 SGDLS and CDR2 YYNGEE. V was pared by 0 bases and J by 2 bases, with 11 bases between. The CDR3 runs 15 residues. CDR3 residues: CASSVAGGSNYGYTF. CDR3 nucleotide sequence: TGTGCCAGCAGCGTAGCTGGGGGGTCCAACTATGGCTACACCTTC.

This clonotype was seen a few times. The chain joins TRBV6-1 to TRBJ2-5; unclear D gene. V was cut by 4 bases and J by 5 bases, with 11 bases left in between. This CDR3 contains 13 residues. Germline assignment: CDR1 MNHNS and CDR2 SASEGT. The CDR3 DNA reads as TGTGCCAGCAGTGTCTGGCGTTCGGAGACCCAGTACTTC. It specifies CASSVWRSETQYF.

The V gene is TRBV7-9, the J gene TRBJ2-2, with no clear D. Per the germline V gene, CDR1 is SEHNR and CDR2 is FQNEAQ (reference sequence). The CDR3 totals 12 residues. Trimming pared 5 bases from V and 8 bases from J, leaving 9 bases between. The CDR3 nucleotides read TGTGCCAGCAGCCCTACGGCTGGGGAGCTGTTTTTT. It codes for CASSPTAGELFF.

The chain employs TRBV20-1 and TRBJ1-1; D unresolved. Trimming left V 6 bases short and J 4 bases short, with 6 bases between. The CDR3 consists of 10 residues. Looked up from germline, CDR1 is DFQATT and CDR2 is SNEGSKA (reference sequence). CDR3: CSAESTEAFF. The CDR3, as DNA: TGCAGTGCCGAAAGCACTGAAGCTTTCTTT.

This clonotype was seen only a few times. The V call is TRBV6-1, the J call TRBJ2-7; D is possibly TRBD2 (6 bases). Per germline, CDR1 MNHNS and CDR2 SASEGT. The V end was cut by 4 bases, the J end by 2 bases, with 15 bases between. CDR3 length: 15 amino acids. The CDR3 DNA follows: TGTGCCAGCAGTGTTGGCAGGAGGGGCCCCTACGAGCAGTACTTC. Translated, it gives CASSVGRRGPYEQYF.

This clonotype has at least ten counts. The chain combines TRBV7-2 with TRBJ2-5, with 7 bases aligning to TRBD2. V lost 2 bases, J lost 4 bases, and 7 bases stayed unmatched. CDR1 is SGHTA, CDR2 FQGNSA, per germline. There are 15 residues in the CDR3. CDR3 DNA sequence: TGTGCCAGCAGCTTATTGAGCGGGAAAGGAGAGACCCAGTACTTC. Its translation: CASSLLSGKGETQYF.

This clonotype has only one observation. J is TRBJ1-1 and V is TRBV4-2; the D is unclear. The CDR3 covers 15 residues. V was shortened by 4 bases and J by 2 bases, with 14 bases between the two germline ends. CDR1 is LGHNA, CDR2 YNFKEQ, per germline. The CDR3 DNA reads TGTGCCAGCAGCCTCCCGGGAGGGCATAACACTGAAGCTTTCTTT. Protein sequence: CASSLPGGHNTEAFF.

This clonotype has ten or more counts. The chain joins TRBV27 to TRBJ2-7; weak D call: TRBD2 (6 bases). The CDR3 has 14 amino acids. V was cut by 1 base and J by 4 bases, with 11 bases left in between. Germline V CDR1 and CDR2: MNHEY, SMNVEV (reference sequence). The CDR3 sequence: CASSLFMRGYEQYF. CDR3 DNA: TGTGCCAGCAGTTTATTTATGCGGGGATACGAGCAGTACTTC.

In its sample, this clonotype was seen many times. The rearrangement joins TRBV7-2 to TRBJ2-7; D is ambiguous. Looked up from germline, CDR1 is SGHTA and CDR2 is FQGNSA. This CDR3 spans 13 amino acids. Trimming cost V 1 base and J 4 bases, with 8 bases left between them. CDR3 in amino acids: CASSLGGFYEQYF. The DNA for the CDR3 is TGTGCCAGCAGCTTAGGTGGATTTTACGAGCAGTACTTC.

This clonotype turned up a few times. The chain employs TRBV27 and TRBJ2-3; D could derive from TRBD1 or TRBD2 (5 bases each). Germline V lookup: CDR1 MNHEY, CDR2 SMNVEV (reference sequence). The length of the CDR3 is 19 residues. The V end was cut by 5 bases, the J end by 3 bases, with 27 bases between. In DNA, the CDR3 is TGTGCCAGCAGTCACAGCAGTCGGGGCTTTGGGTTACATACAGATACGCAGTATTTT. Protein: CASSHSSRGFGLHTDTQYF.

This chain's CDR3 is CAIRRDLSSYNEQFF. The CDR3 DNA reads TGTGCCATCCGCCGGGACTTAAGCTCCTACAATGAGCAGTTCTTC. J is TRBJ2-1 and V is TRBV10-3; possibly TRBD2 for D (6 bases). CDR1 is ENHRY and CDR2 is SYGVKD in the germline V gene. The CDR3 has 15 residues. The ends were cut back, 8 bases at V and 0 bases at J, with 14 bases in the middle.

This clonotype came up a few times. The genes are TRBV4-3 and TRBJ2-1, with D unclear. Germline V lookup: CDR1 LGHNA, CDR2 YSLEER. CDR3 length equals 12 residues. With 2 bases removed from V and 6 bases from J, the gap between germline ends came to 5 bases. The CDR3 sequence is CASSQRANEQFF. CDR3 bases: TGCGCCAGCAGCCAACGGGCCAATGAGCAGTTCTTC.

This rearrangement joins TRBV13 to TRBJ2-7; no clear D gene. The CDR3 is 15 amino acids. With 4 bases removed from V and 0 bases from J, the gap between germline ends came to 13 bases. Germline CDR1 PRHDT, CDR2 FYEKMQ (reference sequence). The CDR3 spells CASSSRVASSYEQYF. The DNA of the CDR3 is TGTGCCAGCAGCTCGAGAGTAGCCTCCTCCTACGAGCAGTACTTC.

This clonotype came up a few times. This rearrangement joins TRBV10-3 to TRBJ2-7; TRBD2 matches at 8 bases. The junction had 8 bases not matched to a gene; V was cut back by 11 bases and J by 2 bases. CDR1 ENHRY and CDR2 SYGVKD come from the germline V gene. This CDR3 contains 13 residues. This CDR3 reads CAPGGEGTYEQYF. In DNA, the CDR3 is TGTGCCCCGGGGGGGGAGGGCACCTACGAGCAGTACTTC.

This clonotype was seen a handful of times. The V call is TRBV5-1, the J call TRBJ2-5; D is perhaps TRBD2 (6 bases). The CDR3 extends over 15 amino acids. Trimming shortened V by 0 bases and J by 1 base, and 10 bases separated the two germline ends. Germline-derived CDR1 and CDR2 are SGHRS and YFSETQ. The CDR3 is CASSLAPGVQETQYF. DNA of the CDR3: TGCGCCAGCAGCTTGGCCCCGGGGGTCCAAGAGACCCAGTACTTC. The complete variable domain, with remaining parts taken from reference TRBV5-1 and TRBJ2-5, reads KAGVTQTPRYLIKTRGQQVTLSCSPISGHRSVSWYQQTPGQGLQFLFEYFSETQRNKGNFPGRFSGRQFSNSRSEMNVSTLELGDSALYLCASSLAPGVQETQYFGPGTRLLVL.

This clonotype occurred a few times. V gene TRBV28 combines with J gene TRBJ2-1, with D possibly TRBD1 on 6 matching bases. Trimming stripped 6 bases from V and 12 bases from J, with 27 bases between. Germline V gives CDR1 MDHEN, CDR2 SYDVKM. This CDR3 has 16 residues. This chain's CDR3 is CASSSLYRVSDRRQFF. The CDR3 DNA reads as TGTGCCAGCAGCTCATTATACAGGGTTAGCGACCGTAGGCAGTTCTTC.

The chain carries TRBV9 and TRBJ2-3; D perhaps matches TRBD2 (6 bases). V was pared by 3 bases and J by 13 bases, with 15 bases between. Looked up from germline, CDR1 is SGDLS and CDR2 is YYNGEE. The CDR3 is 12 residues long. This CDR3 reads CASSARGPKKYF. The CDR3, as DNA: TGTGCCAGCAGCGCGCGGGGCCCCAAAAAGTATTTT.

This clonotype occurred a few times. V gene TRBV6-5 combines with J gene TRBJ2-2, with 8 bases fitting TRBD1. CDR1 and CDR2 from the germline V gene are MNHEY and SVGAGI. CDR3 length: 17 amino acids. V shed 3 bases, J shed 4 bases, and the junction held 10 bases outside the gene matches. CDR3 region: CASSYYQGAFGTGELFF. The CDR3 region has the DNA TGTGCCAGCAGTTATTATCAGGGGGCATTCGGCACCGGGGAGCTGTTTTTT.

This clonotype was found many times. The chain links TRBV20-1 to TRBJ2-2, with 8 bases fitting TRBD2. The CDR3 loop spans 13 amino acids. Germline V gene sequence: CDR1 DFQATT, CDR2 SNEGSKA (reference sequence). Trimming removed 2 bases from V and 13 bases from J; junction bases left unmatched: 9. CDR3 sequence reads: CSARPGGVVGLFF. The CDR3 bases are TGCAGTGCTAGACCCGGGGGGGTTGTGGGGCTGTTTTTT.

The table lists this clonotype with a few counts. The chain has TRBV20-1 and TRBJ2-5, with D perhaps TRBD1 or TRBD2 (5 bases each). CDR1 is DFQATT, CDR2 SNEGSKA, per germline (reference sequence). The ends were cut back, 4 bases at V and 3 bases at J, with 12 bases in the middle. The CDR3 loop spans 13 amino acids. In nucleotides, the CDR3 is TGCAGTGCTACTGGGACGGCGGAAGAGACCCAGTACTTC. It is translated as CSATGTAEETQYF.

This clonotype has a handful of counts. This chain's CDR3 is CATSETGTTDTQYF. CDR3 DNA: TGTGCCACCAGTGAGACCGGGACCACAGATACGCAGTATTTT. The gene calls are TRBV24-1 and TRBJ2-3, with D perhaps being TRBD1 or TRBD2 (5 bases each). Germline assignment: CDR1 KGHDR and CDR2 SFDVKD. The CDR3 has 14 amino acids. V lost 4 bases, J lost 2 bases, and 9 bases lay in between.

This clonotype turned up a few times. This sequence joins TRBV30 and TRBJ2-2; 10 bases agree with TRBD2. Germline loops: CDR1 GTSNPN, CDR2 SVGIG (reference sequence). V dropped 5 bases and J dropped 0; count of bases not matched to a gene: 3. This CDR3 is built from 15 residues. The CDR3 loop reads CAWETSGANTGELFF. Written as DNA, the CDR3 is TGTGCCTGGGAAACTAGCGGGGCGAACACCGGGGAGCTGTTTTTT.

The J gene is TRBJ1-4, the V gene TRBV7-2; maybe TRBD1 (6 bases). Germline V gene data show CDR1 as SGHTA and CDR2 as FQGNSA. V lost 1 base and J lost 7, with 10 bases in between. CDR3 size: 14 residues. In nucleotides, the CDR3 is TGTGCCAGCAGCTTAGGGCAGGGGAGTGAAAAACTGTTTTTT. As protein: CASSLGQGSEKLFF.

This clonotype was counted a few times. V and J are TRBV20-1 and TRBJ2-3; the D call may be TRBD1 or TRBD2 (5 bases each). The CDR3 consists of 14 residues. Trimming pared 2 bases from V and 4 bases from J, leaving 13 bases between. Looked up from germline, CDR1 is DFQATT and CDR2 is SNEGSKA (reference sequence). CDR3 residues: CSARRGARPDTQYF. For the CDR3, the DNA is TGCAGTGCTAGAAGGGGAGCCCGACCAGATACGCAGTATTTT.

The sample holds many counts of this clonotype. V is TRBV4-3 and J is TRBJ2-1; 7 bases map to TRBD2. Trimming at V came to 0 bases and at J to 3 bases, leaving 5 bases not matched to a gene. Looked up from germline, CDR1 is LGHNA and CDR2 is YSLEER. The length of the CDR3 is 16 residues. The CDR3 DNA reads TGCGCCAGCAGCCAAGATTCAGCTAGCGGCTACAATGAGCAGTTCTTC. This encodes CASSQDSASGYNEQFF.

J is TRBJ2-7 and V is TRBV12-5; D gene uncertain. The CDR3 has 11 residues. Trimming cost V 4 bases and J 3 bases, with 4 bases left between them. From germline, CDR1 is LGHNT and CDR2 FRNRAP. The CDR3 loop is CASGYSYEQYF. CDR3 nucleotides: TGTGCTAGTGGTTACAGCTACGAGCAGTACTTC.